The entry that follows covers one T cell receptor beta chain sequence. Its target is unknown. By way of CD45RO/CCR7/CD25/CD127/CD95/CD27, the CD4+ regulatory, stem cell-like memory, central memory and naive cells were sorted. This specimen comes from a study of beta chain features in type 1 diabetes. Study information: Age, gender and cell yields were similar between patients and healthy donors.

CDR1 and CDR2 (germline): MDHEN, SYDVKM. Trimming shortened V by 5 bases and J by 9 bases, and 14 bases separated the two germline ends. This CDR3 region has 13 residues. Overall study results and limits: Moderate but significant shortening of TCRB CDR3s was recorded in all four CD4+ subsets from Type 1 diabetes patients.

Every isolated RNA sample was fully reverse transcribed, so sequencing captured expressed TCRB transcripts. Produced via immunoSEQ multiplex PCR; TCRdb's table is partial and in-frame only. This repertoire shows around 240,000 clones, more than 15% found once; its top ten account for 0.065% to 0.1%. The V call is TRBV28, the J call TRBJ2-4; a possible D gene is TRBD1 (5 bases). Sequencing was performed on naive CD4+ T cells from blood. This TCR came from a man aged 25 to 45 with type 1 diabetes. Here the CDR3 reads CASSTTSTAIQYF. The CDR3, as DNA: TGTGCCAGCAGTACCACCTCGACAGCCATTCAGTACTTC.